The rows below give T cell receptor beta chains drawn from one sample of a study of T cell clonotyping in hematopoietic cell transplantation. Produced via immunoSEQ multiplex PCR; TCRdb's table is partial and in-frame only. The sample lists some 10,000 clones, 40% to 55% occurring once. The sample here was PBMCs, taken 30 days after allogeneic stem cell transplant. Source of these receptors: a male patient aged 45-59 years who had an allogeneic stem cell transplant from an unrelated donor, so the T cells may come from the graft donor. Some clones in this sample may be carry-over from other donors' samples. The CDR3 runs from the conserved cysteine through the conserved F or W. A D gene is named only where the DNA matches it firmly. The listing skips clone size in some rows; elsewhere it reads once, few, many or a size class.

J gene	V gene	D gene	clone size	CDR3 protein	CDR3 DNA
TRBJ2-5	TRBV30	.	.	CAWSSIQYQETQYF	TGTGCCTGGAGTTCAATACAATACCAAGAGACCCAGTACTTC
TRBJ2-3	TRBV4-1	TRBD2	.	CASSQDRLAESTDTQYF	TGCGCCAGCAGCCAAGATCGGCTAGCGGAGAGCACAGATACGCAGTATTTT
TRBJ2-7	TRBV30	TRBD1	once	CAWGQGDDEQCF	TGTGCCTGGGGACAGGGGGACGACGAGCAGTGCTTC
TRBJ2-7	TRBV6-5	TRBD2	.	CASSGGGLGDEQYF	TGTGCCAGCAGTGGCGGGGGGCTTGGGGACGAGCAGTACTTC
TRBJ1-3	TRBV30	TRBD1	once	CAWSPTGGISGNTIYF	TGTGCCTGGAGTCCGACAGGGGGAATCTCTGGAAACACCATATATTTT
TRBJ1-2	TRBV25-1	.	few	CASSELGSTGYTF	TGTGCCAGCAGTGAATTGGGCTCTACCGGCTACACCTTC
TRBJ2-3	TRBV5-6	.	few	CASSLRRQTDTDTQYF	TGTGCCAGCAGCTTAAGGCGGCAGACAGACACAGATACGCAGTATTTT
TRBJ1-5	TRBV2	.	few	CASSDLRNQPQHF	TGTGCCAGCAGTGATCTCAGGAATCAGCCCCAGCATTTT
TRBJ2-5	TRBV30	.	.	CAWTRKDWQETQYF	TGTGCCTGGACCCGCAAGGACTGGCAAGAGACCCAGTACTTC
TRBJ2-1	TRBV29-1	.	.	CSSSGGRNEQFF	TGCAGCTCCTCTGGGGGTAGGAATGAGCAGTTCTTC
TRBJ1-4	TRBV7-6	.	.	CASSWSPADHEKLFF	TGTGCCAGCAGCTGGTCCCCCGCGGATCATGAAAAACTGTTTTTT
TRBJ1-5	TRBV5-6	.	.	CASSLVGDLQPQHF	TGTGCCAGCAGCTTGGTTGGGGACTTACAGCCCCAGCATTTT
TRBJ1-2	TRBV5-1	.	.	CASSPTLHGDYGYTF	TGCGCCAGCAGCCCAACCCTACACGGGGACTATGGCTACACCTTC
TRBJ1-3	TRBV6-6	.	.	CASGGSPNTIYF	TGTGCCAGCGGCGGCAGCCCAAACACCATATATTTT
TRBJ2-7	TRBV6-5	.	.	CASSYSLSGEVYEQYF	TGTGCCAGCAGTTACTCGCTGTCAGGGGAGGTCTACGAGCAGTACTTC
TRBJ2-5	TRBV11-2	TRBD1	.	CASSPDRAETQYF	TGTGCCAGCAGCCCAGACAGGGCGGAGACCCAGTACTTC
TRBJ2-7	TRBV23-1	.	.	CASSQSRHYEQYF	TGCGCCAGCAGCCAATCGCGACATTACGAGCAGTACTTC
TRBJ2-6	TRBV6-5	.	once	CASSYLGANVLTF	TGTGCCAGCAGTTATTTAGGGGCCAACGTCCTGACTTTC
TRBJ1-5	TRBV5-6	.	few	CASSLRAQHF	TGTGCCAGCAGCTTACGAGCCCAGCATTTT
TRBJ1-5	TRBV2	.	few	CASSDRRYQPQHF	TGTGCCAGCAGTGACAGGCGCTATCAGCCTCAGCATTTT
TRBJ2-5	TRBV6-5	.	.	CASSYSGLGSGQYF	TGTGCCAGCAGTTACTCAGGACTCGGATCGGGGCAGTACTTC
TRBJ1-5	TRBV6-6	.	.	CASSRGRDQPQHF	TGTGCCAGCAGTCGCGGGAGGGATCAGCCCCAGCATTTT
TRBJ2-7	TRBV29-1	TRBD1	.	CSVGQGDYEQYF	TGCAGCGTTGGACAGGGAGACTACGAGCAGTACTTC
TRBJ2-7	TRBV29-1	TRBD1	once	CSTRDSGLSHEQYF	TGCAGCACTCGGGACAGCGGCCTAAGCCACGAGCAGTACTTC
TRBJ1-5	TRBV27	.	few	CASSLRENQPQHF	TGTGCCAGCAGCCTCAGGGAGAATCAGCCCCAGCATTTT
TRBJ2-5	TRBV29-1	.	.	CSVSRLGQETQYF	TGCAGCGTCTCTAGACTGGGCCAAGAGACCCAGTACTTC
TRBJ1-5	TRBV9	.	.	CASSASGENNQPQHF	TGTGCCAGCAGCGCATCAGGGGAAAACAATCAGCCCCAGCATTTT
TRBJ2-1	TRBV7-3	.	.	CASSPGLSSYNEQFF	TGTGCCAGCAGCCCTGGCTTGAGCTCCTACAATGAGCAGTTCTTC
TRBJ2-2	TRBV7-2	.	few	CASSPALTGELFF	TGTGCCAGCAGCCCAGCGCTAACCGGGGAGCTGTTTTTT
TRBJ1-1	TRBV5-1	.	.	CASSLEGELNTEAFF	TGCGCCAGCAGCTTGGAAGGGGAACTGAACACTGAAGCTTTCTTT
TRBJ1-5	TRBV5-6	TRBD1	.	CASSIGTGNNQPQHF	TGTGCCAGCAGCATCGGGACAGGAAACAATCAGCCCCAGCATTTT
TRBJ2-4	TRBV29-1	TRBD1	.	CSVINRDRGYVQYF	TGCAGCGTTATCAACCGGGACAGGGGGTACGTTCAGTACTTC
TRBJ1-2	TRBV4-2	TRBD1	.	CASSQWGQVNYGYTF	TGTGCCAGCAGTCAATGGGGACAGGTCAACTATGGCTACACCTTC
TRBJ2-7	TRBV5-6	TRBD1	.	CASSLGGQGAYEQYF	TGTGCCAGCAGCTTGGGGGGACAGGGAGCCTACGAGCAGTACTTC
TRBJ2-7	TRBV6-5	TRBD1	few	CASSKDRTYEQYF	TGTGCCAGCAGTAAGGACAGGACCTACGAGCAGTACTTC
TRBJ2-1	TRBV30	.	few	CAWSGYNEQFF	TGTGCCTGGTCCGGCTACAATGAGCAGTTCTTC
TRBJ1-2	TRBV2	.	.	CASKTLYGYTF	TGTGCCAGCAAAACCCTCTATGGCTACACCTTC
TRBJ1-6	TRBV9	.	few	CASSARRFDSPLHF	TGTGCCAGCAGCGCCCGACGTTTCGATTCACCCCTCCACTTT
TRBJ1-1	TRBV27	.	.	CASSLRRNTEAFF	TGTGCCAGCAGTTTAAGGAGGAATACTGAAGCTTTCTTT
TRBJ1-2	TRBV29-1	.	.	CSVENGGYGYTF	TGCAGCGTTGAAAACGGAGGGTATGGCTACACCTTC
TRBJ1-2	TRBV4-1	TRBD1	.	CASSQEGQPAYVRTF	TGCGCCAGCAGCCAAGAGGGACAGCCAGCCTACGTTCGCACCTTC